The present T cell receptor beta chain was sequenced within a study of cytomegalovirus exposure and HLA in healthy donors. As concerns this clone: Its antigen is still unknown.

Generated by immunoSEQ multiplex PCR, the TCRdb table keeps only in-frame clones and is missing some. This sample has more than 95,000 clones, with 85% to 90% found just once. Study results and limitations: Most TCRs appeared rarely, but some public TCRs recurred in many donors. A subsequent analysis found that TCR clusters from the first cohort also tended to co-occur in the 90 to 150 validation repertoires, with about 94% of cluster scores above 0.

There are 13 residues in the CDR3. The germline V gene encodes CDR1 LNHDA and CDR2 SQIVND (reference sequence). V lost 8 bases and J lost 6; bases outside the gene matches: 9. This receptor was taken from a woman younger than 30 in good health and CMV-seropositive. The sample comprised PBMCs. The rearrangement uses TRBV19 and TRBJ2-7, with 8 bases fitting TRBD1. The CDR3 here is CASGMDRVREQYF. The CDR3 DNA follows: TGTGCCAGTGGGATGGACAGGGTACGCGAGCAGTACTTC. Variable domain in full (rest from reference TRBV19 and TRBJ2-7): DGGITQSPKYLFRKEGQNVTLSCEQNLNHDAMYWYRQDPGQGLRLIYYSQIVNDFQKGDIAEGYSVSREKKESFPLTVTSAQKNPTAFYLCASGMDRVREQYFGPGTRLTVT.